This record looks at one TCR beta chain sequence and its context. Its antigen is not identified. Other nucleotide sequences in the sample specify the same CDR3. This sample was included in a study of shared clonotypes between healthy human individuals. Background on the study: Three CD4 naive, three CD4 memory, two CD8 naive and one CD8 memory plate were used per donor. Broader study findings: Rarefaction gave evidence that sorted-subset sequencing remained incomplete despite large depth.

This table comes from immunoSEQ multiplex PCR, and its TCRdb copy is limited to in-frame clones, with some not included. The sample lists about a million clones, 77% occurring once. V was cut by 0 bases and J by 4 bases, with 9 bases left in between. CDR3 size: 15 residues. Germline V gene lookup returns CDR1 LGHNA and CDR2 YSLEER. The sequence came from a man between 18 and 29 years old in good health. Some clones in this sample may be carry-over from other donors' samples. Sequenced material: memory CD4+ T cells from PBMCs. Subset reported: CD45RA-negative fraction. The gene calls are TRBV4-3 and TRBJ1-4; D is ambiguous. DNA for the CDR3: TGCGCCAGCAGCCAAGACAGAGCCGTTAATGAAAAACTGTTTTTT. Translated: CASSQDRAVNEKLFF.